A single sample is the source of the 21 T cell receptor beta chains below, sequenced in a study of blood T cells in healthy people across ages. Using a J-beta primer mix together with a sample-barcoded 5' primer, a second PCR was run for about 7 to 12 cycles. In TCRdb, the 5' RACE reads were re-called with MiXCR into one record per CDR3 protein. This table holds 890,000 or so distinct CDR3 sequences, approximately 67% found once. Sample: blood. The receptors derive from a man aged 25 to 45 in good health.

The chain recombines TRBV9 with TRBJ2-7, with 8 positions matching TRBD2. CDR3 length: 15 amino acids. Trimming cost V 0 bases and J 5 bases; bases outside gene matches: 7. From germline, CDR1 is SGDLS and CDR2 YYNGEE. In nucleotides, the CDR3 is TGTGCCAGCAGCGTAGGACTAGCGCCCGGAAACGAGCAGTACTTC. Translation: CASSVGLAPGNEQYF.

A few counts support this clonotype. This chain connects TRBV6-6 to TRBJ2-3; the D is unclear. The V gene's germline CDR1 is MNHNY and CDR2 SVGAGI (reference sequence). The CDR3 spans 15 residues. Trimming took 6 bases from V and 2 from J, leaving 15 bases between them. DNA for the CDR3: TGTGCCAGCAGCACCACCGGATCTCCCACAGATACGCAGTATTTT. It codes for CASSTTGSPTDTQYF.

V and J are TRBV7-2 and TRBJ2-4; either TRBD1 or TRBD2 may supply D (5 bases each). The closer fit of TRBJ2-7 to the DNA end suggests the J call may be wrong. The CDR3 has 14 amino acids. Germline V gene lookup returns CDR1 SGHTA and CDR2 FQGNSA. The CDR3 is CASSDPGPNYEQYF. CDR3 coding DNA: TGTGCCAGCAGCGATCCGGGACCTAACTACGAGCAGTACTTC.

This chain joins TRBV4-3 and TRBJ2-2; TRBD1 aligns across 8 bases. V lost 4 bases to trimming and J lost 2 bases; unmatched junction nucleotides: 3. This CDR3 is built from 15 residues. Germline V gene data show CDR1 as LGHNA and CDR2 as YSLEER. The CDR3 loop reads CASSPGQDNTGELFF. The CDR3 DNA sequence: TGCGCCAGCAGCCCGGGACAGGACAACACCGGGGAGCTGTTTTTT.

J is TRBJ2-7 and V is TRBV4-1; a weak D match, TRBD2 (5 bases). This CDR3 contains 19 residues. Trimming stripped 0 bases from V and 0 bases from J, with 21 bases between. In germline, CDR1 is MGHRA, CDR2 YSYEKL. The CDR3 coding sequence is TGCGCCAGCAGCCAAGATCGCGGGTCCGGGGTCCTGAGCTCCTACGAGCAGTACTTC. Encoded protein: CASSQDRGSGVLSSYEQYF.

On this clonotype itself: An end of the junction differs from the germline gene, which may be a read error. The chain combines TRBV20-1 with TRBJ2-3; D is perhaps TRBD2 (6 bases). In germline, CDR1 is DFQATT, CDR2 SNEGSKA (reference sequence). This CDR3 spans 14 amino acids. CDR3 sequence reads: CSASRQAGTDTQYF. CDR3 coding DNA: TGCAGCGCTAGCCGGCAGGCTGGGACTGATACGCAGTATTTT.

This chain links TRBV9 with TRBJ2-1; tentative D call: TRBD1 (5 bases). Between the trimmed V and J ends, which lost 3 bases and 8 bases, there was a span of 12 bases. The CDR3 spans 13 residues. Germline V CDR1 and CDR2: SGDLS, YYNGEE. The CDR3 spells CASSASQVHEQFF. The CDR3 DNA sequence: TGTGCCAGCAGCGCCTCACAGGTCCATGAGCAGTTCTTC.

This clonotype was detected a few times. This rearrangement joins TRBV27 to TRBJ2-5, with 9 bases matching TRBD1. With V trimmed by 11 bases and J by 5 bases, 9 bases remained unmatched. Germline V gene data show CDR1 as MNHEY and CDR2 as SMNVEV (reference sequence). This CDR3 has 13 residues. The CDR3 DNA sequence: TGTGCCGCCCCCGGGACAGGGCTGGAGACCCAGTACTTC. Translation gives CAAPGTGLETQYF.

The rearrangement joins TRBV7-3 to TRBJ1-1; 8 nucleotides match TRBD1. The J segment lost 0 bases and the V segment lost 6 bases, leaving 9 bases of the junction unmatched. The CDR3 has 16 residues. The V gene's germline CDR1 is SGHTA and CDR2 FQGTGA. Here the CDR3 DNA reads TGTGCCAGCAGGGAAGGAGGGACAGGAGTGAACACTGAAGCTTTCTTT. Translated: CASREGGTGVNTEAFF.

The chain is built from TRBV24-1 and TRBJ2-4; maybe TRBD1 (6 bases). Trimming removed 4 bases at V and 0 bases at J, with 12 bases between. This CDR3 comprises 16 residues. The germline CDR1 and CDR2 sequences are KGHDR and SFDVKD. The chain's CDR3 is CATSEGTRLAKNIQYF. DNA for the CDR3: TGTGCCACCAGTGAGGGGACAAGACTAGCCAAAAACATTCAGTACTTC.

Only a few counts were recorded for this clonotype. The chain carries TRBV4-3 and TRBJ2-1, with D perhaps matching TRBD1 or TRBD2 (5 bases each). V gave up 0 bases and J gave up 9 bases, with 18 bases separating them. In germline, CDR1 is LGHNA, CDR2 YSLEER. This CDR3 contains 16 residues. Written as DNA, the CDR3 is TGCGCCAGCAGCCAAGATAGTTCATTGAGGGGTACTGAGCAGTTCTTC. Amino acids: CASSQDSSLRGTEQFF.

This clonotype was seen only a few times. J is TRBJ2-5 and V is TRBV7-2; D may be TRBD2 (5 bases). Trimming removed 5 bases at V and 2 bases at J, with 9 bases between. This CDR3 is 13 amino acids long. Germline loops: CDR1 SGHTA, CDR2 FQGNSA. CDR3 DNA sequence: TGTGCCAGCAGCCCGGGATGGCAAGAGACCCAGTACTTC. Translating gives CASSPGWQETQYF.

The CDR3 here is CASSQGDGTTEAFF. CDR3 nucleotides: TGTGCCAGCAGCCAAGGTGATGGGACCACTGAAGCTTTCTTT. This chain joins TRBV4-2 and TRBJ1-1; a possible D gene is TRBD1 (5 bases). Trimming stripped 1 base from V and 4 bases from J, with 10 bases between. CDR3 length: 14 residues. The V gene's germline CDR1 is LGHNA and CDR2 YNFKEQ.

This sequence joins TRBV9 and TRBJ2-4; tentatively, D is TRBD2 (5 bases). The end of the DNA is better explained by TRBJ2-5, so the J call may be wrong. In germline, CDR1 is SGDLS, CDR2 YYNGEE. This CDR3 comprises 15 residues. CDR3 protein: CASSATADPGETQYF. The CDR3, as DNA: TGTGCCAGCAGCGCCACAGCGGATCCAGGAGAGACCCAGTACTTC.

The CDR3 bases are TGCAGTGCTAGACCATTCCAAGAGACCCAGTACTTC. The encoded protein is CSARPFQETQYF. The chain couples TRBV20-1 to TRBJ2-5; D gene unclear. The V end was cut by 2 bases, the J end by 1 base, with 5 bases between. The CDR3 sequence is 12 residues long. Germline assignment: CDR1 DFQATT and CDR2 SNEGSKA (reference sequence).

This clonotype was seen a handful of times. In DNA form, the CDR3 reads TGTGCCAGCAGTACCGAGACAGGGGGCTCCTACGAGCAGTACTTC. Translating gives CASSTETGGSYEQYF. V usage is TRBV6-5 and J usage is TRBJ2-7; TRBD1 agrees at 9 bases. Germline V gives CDR1 MNHEY, CDR2 SVGAGI. The CDR3 has 15 residues. The J segment lost 0 bases and the V segment lost 5 bases, leaving 5 bases of the junction unmatched.

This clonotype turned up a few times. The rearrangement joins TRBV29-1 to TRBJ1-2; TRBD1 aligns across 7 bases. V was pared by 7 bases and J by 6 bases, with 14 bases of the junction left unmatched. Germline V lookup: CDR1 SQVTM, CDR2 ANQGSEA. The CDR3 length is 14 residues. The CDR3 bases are TGCAGCGCCGATCCAACAGGGGTTACGAATGGCTACACCTTC. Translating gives CSADPTGVTNGYTF.

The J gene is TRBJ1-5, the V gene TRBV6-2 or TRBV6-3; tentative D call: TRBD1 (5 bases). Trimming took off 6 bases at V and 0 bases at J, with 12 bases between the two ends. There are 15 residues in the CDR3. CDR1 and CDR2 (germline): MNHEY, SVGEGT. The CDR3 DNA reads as TGTGCCAGCAGAGGAGACAGCTATAGCAATCAGCCCCAGCATTTT. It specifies CASRGDSYSNQPQHF.

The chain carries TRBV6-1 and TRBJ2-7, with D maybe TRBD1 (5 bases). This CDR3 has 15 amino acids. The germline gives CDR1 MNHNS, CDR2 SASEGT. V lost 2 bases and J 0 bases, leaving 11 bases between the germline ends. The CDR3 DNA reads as TGTGCCAGCAGTGAAACAGGCGCCAGCTCCTACGAGCAGTACTTC. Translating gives CASSETGASSYEQYF.

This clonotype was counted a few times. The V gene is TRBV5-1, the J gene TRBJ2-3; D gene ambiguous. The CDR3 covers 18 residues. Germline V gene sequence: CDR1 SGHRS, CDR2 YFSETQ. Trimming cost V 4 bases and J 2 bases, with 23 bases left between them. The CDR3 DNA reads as TGCGCCAGCAGCCTCCTGAGCGTTCGCGAATCGTACACAGATACGCAGTATTTT. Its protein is CASSLLSVRESYTDTQYF.

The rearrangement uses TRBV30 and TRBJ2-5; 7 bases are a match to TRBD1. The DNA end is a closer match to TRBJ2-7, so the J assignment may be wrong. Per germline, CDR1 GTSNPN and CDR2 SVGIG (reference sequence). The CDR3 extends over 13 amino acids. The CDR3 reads CAWSPGQTYEQYF. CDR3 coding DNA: TGTGCCTGGAGTCCGGGACAGACCTACGAGCAGTACTTC.